The 2 T cell receptor beta chains below were found in one sample sequenced in a study of blood T cell repertoires in COVID-19. Produced via immunoSEQ multiplex PCR; TCRdb's table is partial and in-frame only. The table lists approximately 280,000 clones, about 89% of them singletons. Sequencing was done on a sample of peripheral blood. These receptors were collected from a man aged 35-49 years with acute or convalescent COVID-19.

The CDR3 nucleotides read TGTGCCAGCAGCACCCTCCGCGTAAGCACTGAAGCTTTCTTT. Protein sequence: CASSTLRVSTEAFF. The chain employs TRBV6-5 and TRBJ1-1; D unresolved. The CDR3 loop spans 14 amino acids. The V gene lost 6 bases and the J gene lost 4 bases, with 15 bases spanning the gap. Germline CDR1 and CDR2: MNHEY and SVGAGI.

The count of this clone is one. The gene calls are TRBV4-1 and TRBJ1-2, with D unclear. Trimming removed 4 bases at V and 0 bases at J, with 12 bases between. CDR3 size: 15 residues. CDR1 is MGHRA, CDR2 YSYEKL, per germline. The CDR3 DNA is TGCGCCAGCAGCCTGGACGGAGGGCCTAACTATGGCTACACCTTC. Translating gives CASSLDGGPNYGYTF.